The subject of this entry is one T cell receptor (beta chain). A junction end diverges from the germline sequence, so it may reflect a read error. This sample was taken from a study of blood T cell repertoires in COVID-19. Measured with immunoSEQ multiplex PCR; TCRdb has only the in-frame clones, and not every one. The sample contains some 110,000 clones, 65% to 90% of which appear only once. The CDR3 has 12 residues. This TCR was recovered from a man aged 60-69 years with acute or convalescent COVID-19. Sequencing was performed on peripheral blood. The chain has TRBV12-3 or TRBV12-4 and TRBJ2-7, with 9 bases identical to TRBD1. CDR3 amino acids: CASSLGQGPFHF. The CDR3 coding sequence is TGTGCCAGCAGCTTGGGACAGGGACCTTTTCACTTC.